This is a list of T cell receptor beta chains from one sample in a study of identical twins. TCRdb reanalysed the 5' RACE reads using MiXCR and keeps one entry per CDR3 protein. This table has about 530,000 distinct CDR3 sequences, around 24% appearing once. These data were likewise used in another study, on yellow fever vaccine responses in identical twins.

The sample taken for sequencing was CD4+ T cells sorted from blood. The receptor source for this set is a woman aged 18-29 years in good health. Both conserved end residues are part of each CDR3. Each record gives: V gene, D gene, clone size, J gene, CDR3 protein, CDR3 DNA. A D gene is named only where the DNA matches it firmly. Size values are once, few and many counts, or a class for expanded clones, and some rows have none.

TRBV18	NA	few	TRBJ2-3	CASSGNAADTQYF	TGTGCCAGCTCAGGAAATGCGGCAGATACGCAGTATTTT
TRBV4-1	NA	NA	TRBJ2-1	CASSHPVGGVNTYNEQFF	TGCGCCAGCAGCCATCCAGTAGGGGGGGTAAATACCTACAATGAGCAGTTCTTC
TRBV7-8	NA	few	TRBJ2-3	CASSLEWDTQYF	TGTGCCAGCAGCTTAGAGTGGGATACGCAGTATTTT
TRBV12-3/TRBV12-4	TRBD2	few	TRBJ2-5	CASSKAGVGEGETQYF	TGTGCCAGCAGCAAAGCGGGAGTGGGGGAAGGAGAGACCCAGTACTTC
TRBV6-1	TRBD2	NA	TRBJ2-1	CASSTGTSGRAWDNEQFF	TGTGCCAGCAGTACAGGGACTAGCGGGAGGGCCTGGGATAATGAGCAGTTCTTC
TRBV6-5	NA	few	TRBJ1-2	CASSYRQNYGYTF	TGTGCCAGCAGTTATCGTCAGAACTATGGCTACACCTTC
TRBV27	TRBD1	few	TRBJ2-6	CASSLNRGLGSGANVLTF	TGTGCCAGCAGTTTGAACAGGGGGCTGGGCTCTGGGGCCAACGTCCTGACTTTC
TRBV5-3	TRBD1	NA	TRBJ1-2	CARSLRWTGAYTF	TGTGCCAGAAGCTTAAGGTGGACAGGGGCCTACACCTTC
TRBV7-8	TRBD2	once	TRBJ2-7	CASSLYGLAGDYYEQYF	TGTGCCAGCAGCCTATATGGACTAGCGGGAGATTACTACGAGCAGTACTTC
TRBV6-1	NA	NA	TRBJ2-3	CASRPGQSGRTDTQYF	TGTGCCAGCAGGCCGGGACAATCGGGCCGCACAGATACGCAGTATTTT
TRBV2	NA	NA	TRBJ2-7	CASSEDPYSYEQYF	TGTGCCAGCAGTGAAGACCCCTATAGCTACGAGCAGTACTTC
TRBV20-1	TRBD1	few	TRBJ2-7	CSARDPGQGTLYEQYF	TGCAGTGCTAGAGATCCCGGACAGGGCACCCTCTACGAGCAGTACTTC
TRBV12-3/TRBV12-4	TRBD2	NA	TRBJ2-6	CASSLGTSGSSGANVLTF	TGTGCCAGCAGTCTGGGGACTAGCGGGAGCTCTGGGGCCAACGTCCTGACTTTC
TRBV27	TRBD1	few	TRBJ1-6	CASSRDRGGSPLHF	TGTGCCAGCAGTAGGGACAGGGGTGGGTCACCCCTCCACTTT
TRBV9	TRBD1	NA	TRBJ1-1	CASRPTQGVNTEAFF	TGTGCCAGCAGACCCACACAGGGGGTGAACACTGAAGCTTTCTTT
TRBV6-5	TRBD1	few	TRBJ2-2	CASSYGQGNTGELFF	TGTGCCAGCAGTTACGGACAGGGGAACACCGGGGAGCTGTTTTTT